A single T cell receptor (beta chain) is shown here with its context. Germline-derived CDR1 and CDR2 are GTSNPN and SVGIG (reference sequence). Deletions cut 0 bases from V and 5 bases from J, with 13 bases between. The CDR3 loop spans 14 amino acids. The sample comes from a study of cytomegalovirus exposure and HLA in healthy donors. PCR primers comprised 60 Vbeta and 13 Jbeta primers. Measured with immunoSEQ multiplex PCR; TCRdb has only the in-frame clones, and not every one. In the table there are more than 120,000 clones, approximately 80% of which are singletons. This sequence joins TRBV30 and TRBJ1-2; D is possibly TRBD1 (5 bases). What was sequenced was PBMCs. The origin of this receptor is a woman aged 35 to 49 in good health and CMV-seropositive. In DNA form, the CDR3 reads TGTGCCTGGAGTGTGCGCAGGGTAGGGTATGGCTACACCTTC. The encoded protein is CAWSVRRVGYGYTF. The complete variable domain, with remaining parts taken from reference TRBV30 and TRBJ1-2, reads SQTIHQWPATLVQPVGSPLSLECTVEGTSNPNLYWYRQAAGRGLQLLFYSVGIGQISSEVPQNLSASRPQDRQFILSSKKLLLSDSGFYLCAWSVRRVGYGYTFGSGTRLTVV.